The 18 T cell receptor beta chains listed next were all sequenced from one sample in a study of PD-L1 blockade in urothelial cancer. Repertoires were generated with immunoSEQ multiplex PCR, while TCRdb's copy carries only in-frame clones and drops some. The sample has approximately 18,000 clones, roughly four fifths seen once; the top ten hold about 1.8%. Specified time point: peripheral blood 6 weeks after treatment start. This specimen was PBMCs, taken around atezolizumab (anti-PD-L1) treatment. These receptors were taken from a man between 45 and 60 years old with urothelial cancer.

The genes are TRBV15 and TRBJ2-1, with TRBD2 matching 11 bases. The CDR3 extends over 15 amino acids. The V gene end was trimmed by 0 bases and the J gene end by 6 bases; junction bases not matched to a gene: 1. In germline, CDR1 is LNHNV, CDR2 YYDKDF (reference sequence). CDR3 nucleotide sequence: TGTGCCACCAGCAGAGAGGGGACTAGCGGCAATGAGCAGTTCTTC. It codes for CATSREGTSGNEQFF.

The V gene is TRBV27, the J gene TRBJ2-7, with TRBD1 matching 7 bases. This CDR3 is built from 17 residues. Trimming at V came to 0 bases and at J to 2 bases, leaving 10 bases not matched to a gene. In germline, CDR1 is MNHEY, CDR2 SMNVEV (reference sequence). This chain's CDR3 is CASSLSSPRTGAYEQYV. The CDR3 nucleotides read TGTGCCAGCAGTTTATCCTCCCCTAGGACAGGAGCCTACGAGCAGTACGTC.

The V call is TRBV5-1, the J call TRBJ2-1; 7 positions agree with TRBD1. V lost 7 bases and J lost 1; bases outside the gene matches: 8. This CDR3 has 15 residues. The germline V gene has CDR1 SGHRS and CDR2 YFSETQ. CDR3 amino acids: CASGDRAKSYNEQFF. The CDR3 DNA follows: TGCGCCAGCGGAGACAGGGCGAAATCCTACAATGAGCAGTTCTTC.

This chain joins TRBV12-5 and TRBJ2-2; D possibly corresponds to TRBD1 (5 bases). This CDR3 has 15 amino acids. CDR1 LGHNT and CDR2 FRNRAP come from the germline V gene. Between the trimmed V and J ends, which lost 2 bases and 2 bases, there was a span of 9 bases. CDR3: CASGLWGGNTGELFF. The CDR3 DNA is TGTGCTAGTGGTTTGTGGGGCGGAAACACCGGGGAGCTGTTTTTT.

This clone appeared a single time. The CDR3, as DNA: TGTGCCAGCAGCACCCCCAAGGGGTCCTACGAGCAGTACTTC. Translated, it gives CASSTPKGSYEQYF. The V call is TRBV28, the J call TRBJ2-7; TRBD1 might be the D (5 bases). Between the trimmed V and J ends, which lost 6 bases and 1 base, there was a span of 13 bases. The CDR3 contains 14 residues. CDR1 MDHEN and CDR2 SYDVKM come from the germline V gene.

The chain is built from TRBV4-1 and TRBJ2-5; possible D gene TRBD1, 5 bases. Germline assignment: CDR1 MGHRA and CDR2 YSYEKL. The CDR3 is 14 amino acids. V lost 5 bases and J 1 base, leaving 11 bases between the germline ends. In DNA, the CDR3 is TGCGCCAGCAGCGAAACAGGTTTCCAAGAGACCCAGTACTTC. Translated: CASSETGFQETQYF.

J is TRBJ2-5 and V is TRBV29-1, with D unclear. The length of the CDR3 is 14 residues. Between the trimmed V and J ends, which lost 4 bases and 4 bases, there was a span of 16 bases. CDR1 and CDR2 (germline): SQVTM, ANQGSEA. The DNA for the CDR3 is TGCAGCGTTGGCCGTGGTGAGCCCCCAGAGACCCAGTACTTC. Translated: CSVGRGEPPETQYF.

The chain uses TRBV7-9 and TRBJ2-1, with D uncertain. The CDR3 is made up of 14 amino acids. Trimming removed 3 bases at V and 9 bases at J, with 15 bases between. The germline CDR1 and CDR2 sequences are SEHNR and FQNEAQ (reference sequence). The CDR3: CASSLARLSSEQFF. The CDR3 DNA reads as TGTGCCAGCAGCTTGGCCCGACTTTCTAGTGAGCAGTTCTTC.

This chain joins TRBV2 and TRBJ2-7; D may be TRBD2 (6 bases). Trimming left V 7 bases short and J 0 bases short, with 16 bases between. Per germline, CDR1 SNHLY and CDR2 FYNNEI. This CDR3 region has 15 residues. CDR3 bases: TGTGCCAGCACCTTACACGGGGGAGGCTCCTACGAGCAGTACGTC. Its translation: CASTLHGGGSYEQYV.

The rearrangement links TRBV5-1 to TRBJ2-1, with TRBD2 identical over 10 bases. V trimming: 4 bases; J trimming: 8 bases; junction bases outside the gene matches: 3. Germline loops: CDR1 SGHRS, CDR2 YFSETQ. The CDR3 has 13 amino acids. The CDR3 reads CASSRLAGHEQFF. In DNA form, the CDR3 reads TGCGCCAGCAGCAGACTAGCGGGCCATGAGCAGTTCTTC.

The chain uses TRBV5-1 and TRBJ2-2; maybe TRBD1 (6 bases). CDR1 and CDR2 from the germline V gene are SGHRS and YFSETQ. The CDR3 is made up of 14 amino acids. V gave up 0 bases and J gave up 7 bases, with 10 bases separating them. The CDR3 sequence is CASSLGTGFGELFF. The CDR3 region has the DNA TGCGCCAGCAGCTTGGGAACAGGGTTCGGGGAGCTGTTTTTT. The full variable domain, its missing parts supplied by reference TRBV5-1 and TRBJ2-2, is KAGVTQTPRYLIKTRGQQVTLSCSPISGHRSVSWYQQTPGQGLQFLFEYFSETQRNKGNFPGRFSGRQFSNSRSEMNVSTLELGDSALYLCASSLGTGFGELFFGEGSRLTVL.

V usage is TRBV5-1 and J usage is TRBJ1-3; TRBD1 might be the D (5 bases). This CDR3 region has 15 residues. Germline lookup yields CDR1 SGHRS and CDR2 YFSETQ. V was pared by 4 bases and J by 0 bases, with 11 bases between. In DNA, the CDR3 is TGCGCCAGCAGCCCCGCGGGGACCTCTGGAAACACCATATATTTT. Protein product: CASSPAGTSGNTIYF.

The genes are TRBV2 and TRBJ1-1; 7 bases match TRBD1. The CDR3 length is 13 residues. Looked up from germline, CDR1 is SNHLY and CDR2 is FYNNEI. The V and J ends lost 10 bases and 2 bases, in that order; junction bases with no gene match: 7. The CDR3 protein is CAMTRDRNTEAFF. CDR3 coding DNA: TGTGCCATGACCCGGGACAGAAACACTGAAGCTTTCTTT. Full variable domain (rest looked up from reference TRBV2 and TRBJ1-1): EPEVTQTPSHQVTQMGQEVILRCVPISNHLYFYWYRQILGQKVEFLVSFYNNEISEKSEIFDDQFSVERPDGSNFTLKIRSTKLEDSAMYFCAMTRDRNTEAFFGQGTRLTVV.

V usage is TRBV11-2 and J usage is TRBJ2-7, with a tentative D call TRBD2 (7 bases). CDR3 size: 17 residues. From germline, CDR1 is SGHAT and CDR2 FQNNGV. V was cut by 0 bases and J by 0 bases, with 15 bases left in between. The CDR3 loop reads CASSLEGGGSGSYEQYF. Written as DNA, the CDR3 is TGTGCCAGCAGCTTAGAAGGGGGGGGGTCTGGCTCCTACGAGCAGTACTTC.

V is TRBV28 and J is TRBJ2-2, with TRBD2 matching 12 bases. The CDR3 contains 15 residues. V lost 7 bases, J lost 9 bases, and 9 bases stayed unmatched. CDR1 is MDHEN and CDR2 is SYDVKM in the germline V gene. The CDR3 DNA sequence: TGTGCCAGCACCCTCCTAGCGGGGGGGCGGAGGGAGCTGTTTTTT. This sequence encodes CASTLLAGGRRELFF.

The rearrangement links TRBV10-1 to TRBJ2-5; TRBD2 matches at 14 bases. V was clipped by 5 bases and J by 4 bases; unmatched bases: 6. CDR1 WNHNN and CDR2 SYGVQD come from the germline V gene (reference sequence). This CDR3 has 16 amino acids. CDR3 sequence reads: CASSSPGTSGRETQYF. The CDR3 nucleotides are TGCGCCAGCAGTTCCCCTGGGACTAGCGGGAGAGAGACCCAGTACTTC.

This sequence joins TRBV6-1 and TRBJ1-6; perhaps TRBD1 as D (6 bases). V gave up 3 bases and J gave up 5 bases, with 11 bases separating them. Germline V gene sequence: CDR1 MNHNS, CDR2 SASEGT. The CDR3 contains 15 residues. The CDR3 nucleotides read TGTGCCAGCAGTGAGGGACACTTTAATAATTCACCCCTCCACTTT. The encoded protein is CASSEGHFNNSPLHF.

The chain recombines TRBV2 with TRBJ1-2; 7 nucleotides align to TRBD1. The CDR3 has 16 amino acids. V was pared by 4 bases and J by 2 bases, with 10 bases of the junction left unmatched. Germline CDR1 reads SNHLY; CDR2 reads FYNNEI. The CDR3 sequence: CASSGATETGNYGYTF. In nucleotides, the CDR3 is TGTGCCAGCAGTGGGGCCACTGAGACAGGGAACTATGGCTACACCTTC. Full variable domain (outside the CDR3, taken from reference TRBV2 and TRBJ1-2): EPEVTQTPSHQVTQMGQEVILRCVPISNHLYFYWYRQILGQKVEFLVSFYNNEISEKSEIFDDQFSVERPDGSNFTLKIRSTKLEDSAMYFCASSGATETGNYGYTFGSGTRLTVV.